The rows below give T cell receptor beta chains drawn from one sample of a study of cytomegalovirus exposure and HLA in healthy donors. Sequencing was performed with immunoSEQ multiplex PCR; in TCRdb, only in-frame clones are kept and a portion is missing. This table has about 170,000 clones, roughly 80% appearing once. Sequenced input: PBMCs. The source is a boy between 2 and 10 years old in good health and CMV-seronegative. Both conserved end residues are part of each CDR3. A D gene is named only where the DNA matches it firmly. Only some rows state a clone size, as once, few, many or a class for expanded clones.

d_gene	abundance	j_gene	v_gene	CDR3aa	CDR3nt
NA	NA	TRBJ1-3	TRBV19	CASSMGAFSGNTIYF	TGTGCCAGTAGTATGGGCGCGTTCTCTGGAAACACCATATATTTT
TRBD2	NA	TRBJ2-1	TRBV13	CASSPGFGGDEQFF	TGTGCCAGCAGCCCTGGGTTTGGGGGGGATGAGCAGTTCTTC
NA	NA	TRBJ1-2	TRBV6-5	CASSARQDGGYTF	TGTGCCAGCAGTGCCAGACAGGACGGCGGCTACACCTTC
NA	NA	TRBJ2-3	TRBV29-1	CSVDEASSSTDTQYF	TGCAGCGTTGACGAGGCATCCTCTAGCACAGATACGCAGTATTTT
TRBD1	NA	TRBJ1-6	TRBV18	CASSRTGGGNSPLHF	TGTGCCAGCTCACGTACAGGGGGAGGAAATTCACCCCTCCACTTT
TRBD1	NA	TRBJ2-7	TRBV5-4	CASSFITGGSGEQYF	TGTGCCAGCAGCTTTATCACAGGGGGCTCGGGCGAGCAGTACTTC
NA	NA	TRBJ2-3	TRBV4-1	CASSQLGSRTDTQYF	TGCGCCAGCAGCCAACTGGGCAGCCGCACAGATACGCAGTATTTT
TRBD1	NA	TRBJ2-7	TRBV30	CAGLTGTGPGEQYF	TGTGCCGGCCTTACCGGGACAGGGCCGGGCGAGCAGTACTTC
NA	NA	TRBJ1-5	TRBV19	CASSSDTGNGNQPQHF	TGTGCCAGTAGCTCCGACACAGGGAACGGCAATCAGCCCCAGCATTTT
TRBD1	few	TRBJ1-2	TRBV6-5	CASGQGNGYTF	TGTGCCAGCGGACAGGGGAATGGCTACACCTTC
TRBD2	NA	TRBJ2-2	TRBV27	CASRRTFLAGGPDTGELFF	TGTGCCAGCAGACGGACTTTCCTAGCGGGAGGTCCCGACACCGGGGAGCTGTTTTTT
NA	NA	TRBJ1-6	TRBV4-1	CASSQDGGEHNSPLHF	TGCGCCAGCAGCCAAGATGGGGGGGAACATAATTCACCCCTCCACTTT
TRBD2	NA	TRBJ2-1	TRBV6-6	CASIDGRGSYNEQFF	TGTGCCAGCATTGACGGGAGGGGGTCCTACAATGAGCAGTTCTTC
TRBD1	NA	TRBJ1-3	TRBV6-1	CASSGQGVNTIYF	TGTGCCAGCAGTGGACAGGGAGTAAACACCATATATTTT
NA	once	TRBJ1-5	TRBV5-6	CASSLSGSQPQHF	TGTGCCAGCAGCTTGTCGGGGAGTCAGCCCCAGCATTTT
NA	NA	TRBJ1-1	TRBV18	CASSPPSPNTEAFF	TGTGCCAGCTCACCACCGAGTCCGAACACTGAAGCTTTCTTT
NA	NA	TRBJ2-3	TRBV15	CATSLRSTDTQYF	TGTGCCACCAGCCTTCGGAGCACAGATACGCAGTATTTT
TRBD2	NA	TRBJ2-1	TRBV7-6	CASRRLAHEQFF	TGTGCCAGCCGCCGACTAGCGCATGAGCAGTTCTTC
TRBD2	NA	TRBJ2-7	TRBV12-5	CASGLRLAGEYEQYF	TGTGCTAGTGGTCTACGACTAGCGGGAGAATACGAGCAGTACTTC
NA	NA	TRBJ1-2	TRBV28	CASSLTANYGYTF	TGTGCCAGCAGTTTGACAGCTAACTATGGCTACACCTTC
NA	NA	TRBJ2-7	TRBV25-1	CASSEWGNSYEQYF	TGTGCCAGCAGTGAGTGGGGCAACTCCTACGAGCAGTACTTC
TRBD1	NA	TRBJ1-5	TRBV19	CASSIGGQGHQPQHF	TGTGCCAGTAGTATCGGGGGACAGGGGCATCAGCCCCAGCATTTT
TRBD1	once	TRBJ1-3	TRBV18	CASSPLRGNSGNTIYF	TGTGCCAGCTCACCCCTCAGGGGGAACTCTGGAAACACCATATATTTT
NA	once	TRBJ2-1	TRBV12-5	CASGLAPGHRYNEQFF	TGTGCTAGTGGTTTGGCACCGGGACATCGCTACAATGAGCAGTTCTTC
TRBD2	NA	TRBJ2-7	TRBV7-8	CASSLDGTSAYEQYF	TGTGCCAGCAGCTTAGACGGGACTAGCGCATACGAGCAGTACTTC
NA	NA	TRBJ1-2	TRBV27	CATLGESYTF	TGTGCCACCCTCGGGGAGAGCTACACCTTC
NA	NA	TRBJ2-7	TRBV9	CASSVGPLTYEQYF	TGTGCCAGCAGCGTAGGCCCGCTTACCTACGAGCAGTACTTC